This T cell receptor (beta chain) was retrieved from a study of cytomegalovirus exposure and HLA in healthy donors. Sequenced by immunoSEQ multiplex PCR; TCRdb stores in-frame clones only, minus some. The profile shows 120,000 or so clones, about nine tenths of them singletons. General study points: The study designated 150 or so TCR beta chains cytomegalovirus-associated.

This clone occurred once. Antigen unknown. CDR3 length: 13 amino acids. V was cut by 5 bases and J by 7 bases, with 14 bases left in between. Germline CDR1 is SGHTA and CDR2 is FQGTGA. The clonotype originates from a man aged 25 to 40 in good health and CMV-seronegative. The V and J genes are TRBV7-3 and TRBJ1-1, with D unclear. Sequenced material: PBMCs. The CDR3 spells CASSLRDGVEAFF. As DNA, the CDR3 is TGTGCCAGCAGCCTTAGAGACGGAGTTGAAGCTTTCTTT.